One TCR beta chain is described in this entry. These data are taken from a study of CDR3 diversity in severe acne. TCRdb passed the PCR reads through MiXCR, listing each CDR3 protein once. The sample consists of about 85,000 distinct CDR3 sequences, 45% to 50% of them appearing once. The specimen was blood. This sequence originates from a male donor in good health, serving as a control.

The DNA for the CDR3 is TGTGCCAGCAGCTTAGGGGGTGATAGCGCGAACACCGGGGAGCTGTTTTTT. It is translated as CASSLGGDSANTGELFF. This chain uses TRBV7-3 with TRBJ2-2, with D perhaps matching TRBD1 or TRBD2 (5 bases each). Germline V gene data show CDR1 as SGHTA and CDR2 as FQGTGA. The V gene lost 2 bases and the J gene lost 0 bases, with 13 bases spanning the gap. The CDR3 has 17 amino acids. The full variable domain, rest sourced from reference TRBV7-3 and TRBJ2-2, is GAGVSQTPSNKVTEKGKYVELRCDPISGHTALYWYRQSLGQGPEFLIYFQGTGAADDSGLPNDRFFAVRPEGSVSTLKIQRTERGDSAVYLCASSLGGDSANTGELFFGEGSRLTVL.